Given below is one T cell receptor beta chain in context. Its antigen is as yet unknown. The method was immunoSEQ multiplex PCR; TCRdb's version includes in-frame clones alone and lacks a portion of them. The sample lists more than 400,000 clones, 90% to 96% occurring once. This record belongs to a study of shared clonotypes between healthy human individuals. Findings and limits, study-wide: In general, naive subsets displayed greater estimated richness than memory subsets did. Rarefaction showed that sequencing of sorted subsets was incomplete (despite large depth).

Those who donated, Caucasian adults without exception, all lived in Nashville, Tennessee. V trimming: 9 bases; J trimming: 5 bases; junction bases outside the gene matches: 7. CDR1 and CDR2 from the germline V gene are LNHDA and SQIVND (reference sequence). The CDR3 sequence is 12 residues long. The sample consisted of naive CD4+ T cells sorted from blood. The subset denotes: CD45RA+ positively selected. This chain connects TRBV19 to TRBJ2-7; TRBD1 matches at 7 bases. The clonotype was recovered from a young woman in good health. CDR3 coding DNA: TGTGCCAGCAAGGACAGGACCCACGAGCAGTACTTC. This encodes CASKDRTHEQYF.